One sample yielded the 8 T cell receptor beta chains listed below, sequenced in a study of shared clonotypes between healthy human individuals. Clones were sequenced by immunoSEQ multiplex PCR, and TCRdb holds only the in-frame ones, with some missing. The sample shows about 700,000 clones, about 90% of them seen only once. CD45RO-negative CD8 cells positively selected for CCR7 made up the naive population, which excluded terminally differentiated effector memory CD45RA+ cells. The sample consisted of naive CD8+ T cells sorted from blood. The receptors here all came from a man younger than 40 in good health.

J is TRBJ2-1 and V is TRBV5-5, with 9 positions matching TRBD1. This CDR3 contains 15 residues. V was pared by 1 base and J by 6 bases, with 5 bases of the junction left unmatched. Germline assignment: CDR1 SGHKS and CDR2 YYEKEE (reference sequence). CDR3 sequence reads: CASSLSATGGNEQFF. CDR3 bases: TGTGCCAGCAGCTTGTCTGCGACAGGGGGCAATGAGCAGTTCTTC.

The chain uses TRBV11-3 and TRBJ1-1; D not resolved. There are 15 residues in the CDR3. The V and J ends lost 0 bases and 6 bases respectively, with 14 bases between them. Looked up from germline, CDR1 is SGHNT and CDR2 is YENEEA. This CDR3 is CASSLDRGVVAEAFF. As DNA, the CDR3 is TGTGCCAGCAGCTTAGATCGTGGGGTGGTTGCTGAAGCTTTCTTT.

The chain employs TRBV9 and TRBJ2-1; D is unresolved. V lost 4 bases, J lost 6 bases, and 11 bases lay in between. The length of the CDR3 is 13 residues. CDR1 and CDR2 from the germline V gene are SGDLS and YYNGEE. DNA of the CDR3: TGTGCCAGCAGCCCCTCCCACCTCAATGAGCAGTTCTTC. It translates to CASSPSHLNEQFF.

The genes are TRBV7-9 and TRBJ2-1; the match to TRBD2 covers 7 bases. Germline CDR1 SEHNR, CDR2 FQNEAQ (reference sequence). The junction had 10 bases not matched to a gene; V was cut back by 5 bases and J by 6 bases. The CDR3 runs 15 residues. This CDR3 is CASSPPLAARNEQFF. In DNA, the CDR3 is TGTGCCAGCAGCCCTCCCCTAGCGGCCCGCAATGAGCAGTTCTTC.

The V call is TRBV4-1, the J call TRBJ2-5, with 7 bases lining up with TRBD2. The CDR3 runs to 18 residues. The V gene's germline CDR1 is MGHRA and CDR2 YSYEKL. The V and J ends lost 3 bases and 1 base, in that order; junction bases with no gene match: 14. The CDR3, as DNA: TGCGCCAGCAGCCACCGCCCCCTCCTAGCGGAGACCCAAGAGACCCAGTACTTC. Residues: CASSHRPLLAETQETQYF.

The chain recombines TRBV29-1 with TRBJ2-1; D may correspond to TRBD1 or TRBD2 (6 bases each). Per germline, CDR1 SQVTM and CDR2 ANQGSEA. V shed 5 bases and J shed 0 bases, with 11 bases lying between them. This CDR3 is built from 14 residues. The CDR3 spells CSVNGGHSYNEQFF. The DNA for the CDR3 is TGCAGCGTTAATGGGGGGCACTCCTACAATGAGCAGTTCTTC.

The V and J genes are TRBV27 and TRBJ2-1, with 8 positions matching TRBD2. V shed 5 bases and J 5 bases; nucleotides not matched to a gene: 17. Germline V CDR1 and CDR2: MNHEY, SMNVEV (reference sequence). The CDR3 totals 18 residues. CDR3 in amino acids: CASSPRGGAGDLHNEQFF. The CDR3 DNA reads TGTGCCAGCAGTCCCCGGGGGGGAGCGGGAGACCTACACAATGAGCAGTTCTTC.

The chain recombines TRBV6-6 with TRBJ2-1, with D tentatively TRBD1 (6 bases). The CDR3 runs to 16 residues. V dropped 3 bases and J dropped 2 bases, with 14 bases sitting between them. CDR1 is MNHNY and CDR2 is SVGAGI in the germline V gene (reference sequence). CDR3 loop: CASSYGGRRAYNEQFF. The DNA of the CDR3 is TGTGCCAGCAGTTATGGGGGCAGGAGAGCCTACAATGAGCAGTTCTTC.